The 20 T cell receptor beta chains below were found in one sample sequenced in a study of OX40 agonist ivuxolimab in advanced cancers. Libraries were prepared through the immunoSEQ multiplex PCR assay. TCRdb obtained this table from immuneACCESS and retained in-frame rearrangements with V and J assigned. These tables miss some clones; where compared with another copy, unresolved V genes account for less than half of the shortfall, and the remainder is unexplained. For this sample there are 40,000 or so clones; roughly 80% appear just once. The ten largest clones represent approximately 5.1% of the sample. The sample here was CD4+ or CD8+ T cells sorted from blood, taken in a trial of the OX40 agonist ivuxolimab. The receptors were sampled from an adult with an advanced solid tumor such as melanoma, head and neck, liver or kidney cancer.

This clone appeared a few times. The rearrangement links TRBV9 to TRBJ2-1; D unclear. V lost 0 bases and J lost 3, with 7 bases in between. The CDR3 consists of 14 residues. CDR1 and CDR2 from the germline V gene are SGDLS and YYNGEE. CDR3 DNA sequence: TGTGCCAGCAGCGTAGAGGCCCACTACAATGAGCAGTTCTTC. Protein sequence: CASSVEAHYNEQFF.

The chain couples TRBV5-1 to TRBJ1-2, with D perhaps TRBD1 (6 bases). This CDR3 has 14 residues. Germline-derived CDR1 and CDR2 are SGHRS and YFSETQ. V lost 4 bases and J 3 bases, leaving 13 bases between the germline ends. The CDR3 protein is CASSVTGKDYGYTF. Here the CDR3 DNA reads TGCGCCAGCAGCGTAACAGGGAAGGACTATGGCTACACCTTC.

This sequence joins TRBV11-3 and TRBJ2-7; TRBD2 aligns across 8 bases. CDR3 length: 15 amino acids. CDR1 and CDR2 from the germline V gene are SGHNT and YENEEA. The V gene end was trimmed by 1 base and the J gene end by 2 bases; junction bases not matched to a gene: 4. The CDR3 nucleotides read TGTGCCAGCAGCTTAGGTAAGACTAGCGCCTACGAGCAGTACTTC. This encodes CASSLGKTSAYEQYF. Drawing the rest from reference TRBV11-3 and TRBJ2-7, the complete variable domain is EAGVVQSPRYKIIEKKQPVAFWCNPISGHNTLYWYLQNLGQGPELLIRYENEEAVDDSQLPKDRFSAERLKGVDSTLKIQPAELGDSAVYLCASSLGKTSAYEQYFGPGTRLTVT.

This clone was recorded a few times. V usage is TRBV11-3 and J usage is TRBJ2-7; TRBD2 matches at 11 bases. The V gene end was trimmed by 5 bases and the J gene end by 5 bases; junction bases not matched to a gene: 11. Germline V CDR1 and CDR2: SGHNT, YENEEA. The CDR3 length is 16 residues. CDR3 bases: TGTGCCAGCAGCATGACTAGCGGGGTCCCGGGAGACGAGCAGTACTTC. Translation gives CASSMTSGVPGDEQYF.

V is TRBV7-2 and J is TRBJ2-1; D is possibly TRBD2 (6 bases). Germline V gene data show CDR1 as SGHTA and CDR2 as FQGNSA. The CDR3 sequence is 13 residues long. V was cut by 3 bases and J by 9 bases, with 12 bases left in between. The CDR3 region has the DNA TGTGCCAGCAGCTTTGGGGGGACCGGTGAGCAGTTCTTC. Its protein is CASSFGGTGEQFF.

This chain joins TRBV15 and TRBJ2-2; D ambiguous. Germline loops: CDR1 LNHNV, CDR2 YYDKDF (reference sequence). The CDR3 consists of 13 residues. The V end was cut by 1 base, the J end by 7 bases, with 7 bases between. The CDR3 bases are TGTGCCACCAGCAGAGTACCGAGCGGGGAGCTGTTTTTT. Residues: CATSRVPSGELFF.

The rearrangement joins TRBV19 to TRBJ1-5, with 7 bases identical to TRBD1. V lost 5 bases and J lost 11; bases outside the gene matches: 12. Germline CDR1 is LNHDA and CDR2 is SQIVND (reference sequence). This CDR3 comprises 14 residues. CDR3 amino acids: CASSDRQGPMTQHF. The CDR3 DNA follows: TGTGCCAGTAGTGATCGACAGGGTCCTATGACCCAGCATTTT.

CDR3 DNA: TGTGCCAGCAGCCCTGTGACTAGCGGGAGGGGCCAAGAGACCCAGTACTTC. It encodes CASSPVTSGRGQETQYF. This chain joins TRBV7-9 and TRBJ2-5, with 14 positions matching TRBD2. The length of the CDR3 is 17 residues. V shed 5 bases and J 1 base; nucleotides not matched to a gene: 6. The germline V gene encodes CDR1 SEHNR and CDR2 FQNEAQ (reference sequence).

This clone came up once. This chain connects TRBV2 to TRBJ1-2; a weak D match, TRBD1 (5 bases). V lost 7 bases and J 4 bases, leaving 13 bases between the germline ends. The CDR3 is 13 residues long. Germline V gene sequence: CDR1 SNHLY, CDR2 FYNNEI. CDR3 bases: TGTGCCAGCACCGGAGGGACTTTCTATGGCTACACCTTC. Amino acids: CASTGGTFYGYTF.

V and J are TRBV6-6 and TRBJ1-5, with D unresolved. CDR1 is MNHNY, CDR2 SVGAGI, per germline (reference sequence). CDR3 length: 13 amino acids. The germline V and J ends were trimmed by 6 bases and 4 bases, with 10 bases remaining between them. CDR3 sequence reads: CASSQKKNQPQHF. Here the CDR3 DNA reads TGTGCCAGCAGCCAAAAGAAAAATCAGCCCCAGCATTTT.

This chain links TRBV5-1 with TRBJ2-7; 7 nucleotides align to TRBD1. The CDR3 totals 16 residues. The germline V gene has CDR1 SGHRS and CDR2 YFSETQ. The junction had 12 bases not matched to a gene; V was cut back by 0 bases and J by 6 bases. CDR3: CASSLAQGDSGTEQYF. The CDR3 coding sequence is TGCGCCAGCAGCTTGGCCCAAGGGGACAGTGGTACCGAGCAGTACTTC.

The V gene is TRBV4-1, the J gene TRBJ2-2; 7 bases map to TRBD2. V gave up 0 bases and J gave up 7 bases; unmatched junction bases: 11. Germline-derived CDR1 and CDR2 are MGHRA and YSYEKL. This CDR3 is 17 amino acids long. In DNA, the CDR3 is TGCGCCAGCAGCCAAGAAAGGCCGGCGGGAGTAGGCGGGGAGCTGTTTTTT. It codes for CASSQERPAGVGGELFF.

This clone was seen a handful of times. The chain is built from TRBV19 and TRBJ1-5, with D perhaps matching TRBD1 (6 bases). The CDR3 consists of 13 residues. Germline values: CDR1 LNHDA, CDR2 SQIVND (reference sequence). Between the trimmed V and J ends, which lost 7 bases and 5 bases, there was a span of 12 bases. CDR3 DNA: TGTGCCAGTACAGGACAGCATTATCAGCCCCAGCATTTT. Amino acid sequence: CASTGQHYQPQHF.

This clone was seen just once. The chain joins TRBV2 to TRBJ2-7; D might be TRBD1 or TRBD2, each matching 5 bases. The CDR3 totals 14 residues. From germline, CDR1 is SNHLY and CDR2 FYNNEI. V lost 4 bases to trimming and J lost 3 bases, with 13 bases between them. This CDR3 reads CASSGQGVRYEQYF. CDR3 sequence (DNA): TGTGCCAGCAGTGGTCAGGGAGTACGCTACGAGCAGTACTTC.

This chain links TRBV6-6 with TRBJ2-5; TRBD1 matches 7 bases. Germline loops: CDR1 MNHNY, CDR2 SVGAGI (reference sequence). The CDR3 sequence is 16 residues long. V shed 0 bases, J shed 2 bases, and the junction held 6 bases outside the gene matches. The CDR3: CASSYSTRQGQETQYF. DNA of the CDR3: TGTGCCAGCAGTTACTCCACACGACAGGGTCAAGAGACCCAGTACTTC.

This sequence joins TRBV5-1 and TRBJ1-1, with a possible D match to TRBD1 (5 bases). V was shortened by 1 base and J by 2 bases, with 12 bases between the two germline ends. Germline assignment: CDR1 SGHRS and CDR2 YFSETQ. This CDR3 has 15 residues. The CDR3 region is CASSLLGELNTEAFF. CDR3 nucleotide sequence: TGCGCCAGCAGCTTGTTGGGGGAACTAAACACTGAAGCTTTCTTT.

The V gene is TRBV11-3, the J gene TRBJ2-5; D may be TRBD2 (5 bases). V gave up 3 bases and J gave up 1 base, with 12 bases separating them. Germline CDR1 SGHNT, CDR2 YENEEA. CDR3 length: 15 amino acids. CDR3 sequence: CASSLAPGSQETQYF. The CDR3 DNA follows: TGTGCCAGCAGCTTGGCACCGGGATCCCAAGAGACCCAGTACTTC.

This chain joins TRBV2 and TRBJ2-7, with TRBD2 matching 9 bases. From germline, CDR1 is SNHLY and CDR2 FYNNEI. The trim removed 3 bases at V and 6 bases at J, leaving 18 bases unmatched. The CDR3 is 18 residues long. The CDR3 nucleotides are TGTGCCAGCAGTGAGACGGCCTTCGTAGCGGGAGTAAGGGGCGAGCAGTACTTC. Its protein is CASSETAFVAGVRGEQYF.

This chain links TRBV9 with TRBJ2-1, with 7 bases identical to TRBD2. Germline lookup yields CDR1 SGDLS and CDR2 YYNGEE. This CDR3 is built from 15 residues. V lost 3 bases to trimming and J lost 5 bases; unmatched junction nucleotides: 8. The CDR3 loop is CASSAGGGLNNEQFF. CDR3 in DNA: TGTGCCAGCAGCGCTGGGGGGGGATTAAACAATGAGCAGTTCTTC.

This clone was counted between two and nine times. V and J are TRBV5-1 and TRBJ2-5; D not certain. This CDR3 contains 13 residues. Looked up from germline, CDR1 is SGHRS and CDR2 is YFSETQ. Trimming pared 2 bases from V and 2 bases from J, leaving 7 bases between. The CDR3 sequence is CASSFQVQETQYF. The CDR3 DNA follows: TGCGCCAGCAGCTTTCAGGTACAAGAGACCCAGTACTTC.